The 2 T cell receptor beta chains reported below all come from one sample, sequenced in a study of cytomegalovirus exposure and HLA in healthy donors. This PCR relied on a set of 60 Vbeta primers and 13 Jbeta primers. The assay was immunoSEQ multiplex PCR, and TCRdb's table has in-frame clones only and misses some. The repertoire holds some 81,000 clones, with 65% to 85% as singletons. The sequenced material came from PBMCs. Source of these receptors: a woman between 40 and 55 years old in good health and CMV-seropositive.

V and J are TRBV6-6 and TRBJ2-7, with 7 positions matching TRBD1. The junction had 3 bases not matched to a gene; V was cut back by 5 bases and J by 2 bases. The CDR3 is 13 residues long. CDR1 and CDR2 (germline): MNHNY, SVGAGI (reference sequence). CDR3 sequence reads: CASSNTGAYEQYF. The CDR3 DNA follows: TGTGCCAGCAGTAACACAGGGGCCTACGAGCAGTACTTC.

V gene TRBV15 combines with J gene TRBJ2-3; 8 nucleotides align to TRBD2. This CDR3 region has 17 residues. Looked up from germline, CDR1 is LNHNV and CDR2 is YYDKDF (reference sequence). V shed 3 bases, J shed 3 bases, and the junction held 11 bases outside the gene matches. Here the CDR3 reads CATSRDSSGSRTDTQYF. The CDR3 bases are TGTGCCACCAGCAGGGACTCAAGCGGGAGTCGAACAGATACGCAGTATTTT.